This T cell receptor (beta chain) was recovered during a study of technical replicates of blood from four donors. Some clones are missing from TCRdb's copy, which holds only in-frame ones; the method was immunoSEQ multiplex PCR. The sample has about 93,000 clones, around 95% seen once. Germline lookup yields CDR1 SGDLS and CDR2 YYNGEE. The CDR3 loop spans 16 amino acids. After removal of 4 bases from V and 6 bases from J, the junction contained 14 bases not matched to a gene. This receptor was taken from a human donor in good health. The J gene is TRBJ2-3, the V gene TRBV9; TRBD2 agrees at 7 bases. Input material: T cells isolated from PBMCs. CDR3 loop: CASSRSWGGVTDTQYF. CDR3 in DNA: TGTGCCAGCAGCCGGTCTTGGGGGGGGGTAACGGATACGCAGTATTTT.